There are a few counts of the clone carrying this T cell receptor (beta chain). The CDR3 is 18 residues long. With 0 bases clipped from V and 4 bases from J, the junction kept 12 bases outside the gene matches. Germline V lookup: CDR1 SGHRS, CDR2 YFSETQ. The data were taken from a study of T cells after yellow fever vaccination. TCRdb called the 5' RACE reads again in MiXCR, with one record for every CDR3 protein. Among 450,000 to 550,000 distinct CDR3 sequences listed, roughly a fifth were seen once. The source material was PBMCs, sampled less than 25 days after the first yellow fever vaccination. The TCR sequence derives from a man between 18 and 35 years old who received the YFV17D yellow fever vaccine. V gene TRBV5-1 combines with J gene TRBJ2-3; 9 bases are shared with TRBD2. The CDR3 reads CASSLALRGGGASDTQYF. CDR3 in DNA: TGCGCCAGCAGCTTGGCCCTCCGGGGCGGGGGGGCGTCAGATACGCAGTATTTT. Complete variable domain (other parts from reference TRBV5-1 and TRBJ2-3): KAGVTQTPRYLIKTRGQQVTLSCSPISGHRSVSWYQQTPGQGLQFLFEYFSETQRNKGNFPGRFSGRQFSNSRSEMNVSTLELGDSALYLCASSLALRGGGASDTQYFGPGTRLTVL.